The clone carrying this TCR beta chain has at least ten counts. Its antigen is not identified. This sample is drawn from a study of T-cell reconstitution after alpha-beta-depleted transplantation in children. Study-level results: Approximately two months post-transplant, alpha-beta T cells reportedly originated from several hundred expanded graft clones.

Germline V gives CDR1 SGHVS, CDR2 FNYEAQ. Trimming removed 5 bases from V and 0 bases from J, with 16 bases in between. The length of the CDR3 is 16 residues. Unique molecular identifiers were used in preparing the TCRbeta library. TCRdb reprocessed the PCR reads via MiXCR and lists one record per CDR3 protein. The sample lists around 64,000 distinct CDR3 sequences; approximately 11% were seen once. This specimen was PBMCs, taken before TCRalphabeta/CD19-depleted stem cell transplant. The TCR originated in a boy younger than 18 with acute myeloid leukemia, due to receive a stem cell transplant. V gene TRBV7-6 combines with J gene TRBJ1-1, with no clear D. Here the CDR3 DNA reads TGTGCCAGCAGCAATTTACGAGGAAACATGAACACTGAAGCTTTCTTT. It codes for CASSNLRGNMNTEAFF. The whole variable domain, remainder taken from reference TRBV7-6 and TRBJ1-1, is GAGVSQSPRYKVTKRGQDVALRCDPISGHVSLYWYRQALGQGPEFLTYFNYEAQQDKSGLPNDRFSAERPEGSISTLTIQRTEQRDSAMYRCASSNLRGNMNTEAFFGQGTRLTVV.